This T cell receptor (beta chain) was recorded in a study of beta chain features in type 1 diabetes. Study-wide results and caveats: Patients with Type 1 diabetes showed moderately but significantly shorter TCRB CDR3s in all four CD4+ subsets.

V dropped 6 bases and J dropped 0 bases, with 23 bases sitting between them. Germline V CDR1 and CDR2: SQVTM, ANQGSEA. CDR3 size: 17 residues. As every portion of the isolated RNA was reverse transcribed, the sequencing read expressed TCRB transcripts. Deep immunoSEQ sequencing covered naive, central memory and regulatory T cell samples. This table comes from immunoSEQ multiplex PCR, and its TCRdb copy is limited to in-frame clones, with some not included. The sample includes hundreds of thousands of clones, over 12% of them seen just once. A sort by CD45RO/CCR7/CD25/CD127/CD95/CD27 yielded CD4+ naive, central memory, regulatory and stem cell-like memory cells. Comments on this clone: The antigen is not known.

Sequencing was carried out using naive CD4+ T cells from blood. J is TRBJ1-1 and V is TRBV29-1, with a weak D call TRBD1 (6 bases). This TCR came from a man between 18 and 35 years old with type 1 diabetes. CDR3 loop: CSVLIQGRNIMNTEAFF. DNA for the CDR3: TGCAGCGTCCTCATACAGGGTAGAAACATCATGAACACTGAAGCTTTCTTT.